Detailed here is one T cell receptor (beta chain). In this sample, this clonotype turned up a few times. This receptor's antigen is unknown. No qualities accompany the bases; no much larger clone lies one base away. The CDR3 runs 15 amino acids, cysteine and phenylalanine included. Here the CDR3 DNA is all that survives: 45 bases in frame from base 1. Sequences SGHRS (CDR1) and YFSETQ (CDR2) are obtained from the germline V gene. V drops 0 bases and J drops 2 bases, leaving 11 bases in between. These data are taken from a study of blood T cells in healthy people across ages (dated by TCRdb to about 2015). Regarding the research as a whole: In model experiments, roughly one uniquely barcoded TCR beta cDNA molecule per two T cells was captured by template switching. To avoid experimental bias, donors of different ages were spread randomly across the sequencing lanes. Donors were grouped into four age groups: young (average roughly 15 years), middle-aged (over 35), aged (62) and long-lived (about 89). The study measured age-related changes in TCR beta repertoire diversity using deep sequencing normalized with unique cDNA molecular identifiers. For two donors (one aged 18 to 30 and one aged 80 or older), the study analyzed two additional independent replicas of 1 million unique cDNA reads from the same blood draw. Findings and caveats that apply to the study as a whole: Total diversity estimates from one million sequenced T cells were considered lower bounds and underestimates. The percentage of naive T cells measured by flow cytometry correlated strongly with observed TCR beta diversity. Observed TCR beta diversity per million T cells fell roughly linearly with age, and a significant reduction was already apparent by age around 40. Since profiling was done on bulk unsorted PBMCs, naive and antigen-experienced compartments could not be conclusively compared. The CMV infection status of donors was not known, potentially confounding age-related changes in expanded clonotypes. The long-lived group showed more naive CD4+ T cells, fewer expanded clones and increased TCR diversity than the aged group, suggesting age selection.

The library relied on 5' RACE. TCRdb names Illumina HiSeq 2500 as the instrument used. A second PCR of about 6 to 12 cycles was performed with a sample-barcoded 5' primer and a J-beta primer mix. Each TCR beta cDNA molecule received a unique molecular identifier from a template-switch 5' adaptor carrying 12 random nucleotides. At least 3 million CDR3-containing paired-end reads were obtained from each sample. First-strand cDNA was synthesized from all RNA with the Mint cDNA synthesis kit, primed by a TRBC-specific oligonucleotide. Following uracil-DNA glycosylase treatment, a first 18-cycle PCR with universal primers M1SS and BC2_uni_R was performed on all cDNA. The authors' analysis ran thus. For normalization, 1 million high-quality reads were randomly selected from each sample, with every read carrying a distinct molecular identifier. Instead of being binned into consensus sequences, reads that shared molecular identifiers were thrown out. MiTCR, set to a Q25 quality threshold and the strictest error-elimination algorithm, was used for CDR3 identification, clonotype clustering and error correction. A nonparametric unseen species model with Euler transformation was used to estimate lower-bound total TCR beta diversity. Using fastp at Q25 and MiXCR, TCRdb reprocessed the public reads and kept productive beta chains. Entries are consolidated by CDR3 protein sequence, retaining the most common genes and DNA. None of the V and J calls come from the authors' own analysis; TCRdb made them. In this sample the table shows a few hundred thousand distinct CDR3 sequences, roughly 28% of which occur a single time. The top ten hold roughly 20% of the sample.

The donors were 40 or so Caucasian individuals from Russia, aged roughly 6 to 100 years, who were systemically healthy. Around 10 milliliters of peripheral blood were collected from each donor into EDTA-treated Vacutainer tubes. PBMCs were isolated by Ficoll-Paque density-gradient centrifugation, with at least 7 million obtained per sample. Total RNA was extracted from PBMCs with Trizol reagent, with at least 6 micrograms obtained per sample. The percentages of naive CD45RAhigh/CD27high T cells were determined by flow cytometry on a PBMC aliquot from every donor. The receptor comes from a woman in her seventies in good health. Source material: blood. The chain is assembled from TRBV5-1 and TRBJ2-5; no D gene can be assigned with confidence. The CDR3 in this case is CASSLGQTQQETQYF. The sequenced DNA: TGCGCCAGCAGCTTGGGACAAACACAACAAGAGACCCAGTACTTC. The full variable domain, completed from the reference TRBV5-1 and TRBJ2-5 proteins outside the CDR3, reads KAGVTQTPRYLIKTRGQQVTLSCSPISGHRSVSWYQQTPGQGLQFLFEYFSETQRNKGNFPGRFSGRQFSNSRSEMNVSTLELGDSALYLCASSLGQTQQETQYFGPGTRLLVL.